Presented here are 15 T cell receptor beta chains from one specimen sequenced in a study of response to subunit inactivated influenza vaccine (dated by TCRdb to 2017 to 2018). The sample's time point, from its label and the paper: more than 40 days after influenza vaccine administration. Libraries were made using RT-PCR. TCRdb records Illumina HiSeq 2500 as the sequencer. The raw public data were reprocessed by TCRdb itself: fastp quality trimming at Q25, MiXCR clonotype calling, in-frame beta chains only. CDR3 protein sequences are deduplicated, and each keeps its most common genes and DNA. The sample yields hundreds of thousands of distinct CDR3 sequences; about 10% were counted once. The ten largest clones add up to 12% of the sample. Here the sequenced sample was PBMCs from blood, taken roughly 47 days after vaccination. These receptors were collected from a man aged 45-60 years who received an inactivated influenza vaccine. Donor details come from another sample of the same person, matched by shared clones.

This clonotype was picked up a small number of times. The rearrangement joins TRBV10-3 to TRBJ2-7, with TRBD1 matching 10 bases. Germline V gene lookup returns CDR1 ENHRY and CDR2 SYGVKD. The V segment lost 4 bases and the J segment 5 bases; nucleotides outside the gene matches: 5. The CDR3 runs to 14 residues. The CDR3 region is CAISGGTGVNEQYF. Here the CDR3 DNA reads TGTGCCATCAGTGGGGGGACAGGGGTCAACGAGCAGTACTTC.

The chain couples TRBV28 to TRBJ2-7; possibly TRBD1 or TRBD2 for D (6 bases each). The germline CDR1 and CDR2 sequences are MDHEN and SYDVKM. The CDR3 runs 14 residues. The V end was cut by 4 bases, the J end by 1 base, with 11 bases between. The CDR3 DNA reads as TGTGCCAGCAGTTGGGGGGCGGCATCCTACGAGCAGTACTTC. This sequence encodes CASSWGAASYEQYF.

This clonotype was recorded many times. This sequence joins TRBV29-1 and TRBJ2-2, with 7 positions matching TRBD1. The J segment lost 0 bases and the V segment lost 7 bases, leaving 5 bases of the junction unmatched. CDR1 is SQVTM and CDR2 is ANQGSEA in the germline V gene. This CDR3 is 14 amino acids long. The CDR3 region has the DNA TGCAGCGGCTGGGACAGAACGAACACCGGGGAGCTGTTTTTT. It specifies CSGWDRTNTGELFF.

This clonotype showed up just a few times. The rearrangement joins TRBV6-1 to TRBJ2-7; D may correspond to TRBD1 or TRBD2 (6 bases each). Per germline, CDR1 MNHNS and CDR2 SASEGT. Trimming took 5 bases from V and 9 from J, leaving 20 bases between them. There are 14 residues in the CDR3. The CDR3, as DNA: TGTGCCAGCAGTACCCCCGGGGGCGCCTTGGGGCAGTACTTC. As protein: CASSTPGGALGQYF.

The chain has TRBV6-2 or TRBV6-3 and TRBJ1-1, with D tentatively TRBD1 (5 bases). Germline V gene data show CDR1 as MNHEY and CDR2 as SVGEGT. This CDR3 has 13 amino acids. The germline V and J ends were trimmed by 2 bases and 4 bases, with 8 bases remaining between them. The CDR3 loop is CASSYTRATEAFF. The CDR3 DNA reads TGTGCCAGCAGTTACACCAGGGCCACTGAAGCTTTCTTT.

This clonotype was counted only a few times. The chain combines TRBV2 with TRBJ2-7; 12 bases are a match to TRBD1. Germline CDR1 SNHLY, CDR2 FYNNEI. This CDR3 has 15 amino acids. With 3 bases clipped from V and 3 bases from J, the junction kept 3 bases outside the gene matches. The CDR3 DNA is TGTGCCAGCAGTGAGGGACAGGGGGCGATCTACGAGCAGTACTTC. Translation: CASSEGQGAIYEQYF. The full variable domain, rest sourced from reference TRBV2 and TRBJ2-7, is EPEVTQTPSHQVTQMGQEVILRCVPISNHLYFYWYRQILGQKVEFLVSFYNNEISEKSEIFDDQFSVERPDGSNFTLKIRSTKLEDSAMYFCASSEGQGAIYEQYFGPGTRLTVT.

This clonotype was picked up a small number of times. The chain uses TRBV7-2 and TRBJ2-2; the D is unclear. This CDR3 spans 16 amino acids. V lost 0 bases and J lost 0, with 8 bases in between. Germline assignment: CDR1 SGHTA and CDR2 FQGNSA. The CDR3 sequence: CASSLAGGPNTGELFF. The CDR3 coding sequence is TGTGCCAGCAGCTTAGCCGGCGGCCCGAACACCGGGGAGCTGTTTTTT.

The chain is built from TRBV30 and TRBJ2-7; tentative D call: TRBD2 (5 bases). Germline CDR1 and CDR2: GTSNPN and SVGIG (reference sequence). Trimming took off 3 bases at V and 5 bases at J, with 14 bases between the two ends. The CDR3 contains 13 residues. The CDR3 loop is CAWRRASFDEQYF. The CDR3 DNA is TGTGCCTGGAGGAGGGCCAGTTTCGACGAGCAGTACTTC.

V usage is TRBV7-2 and J usage is TRBJ2-5, with D tentatively TRBD1 or TRBD2 (7 bases each). The CDR3 runs 15 residues. Germline loops: CDR1 SGHTA, CDR2 FQGNSA. With 5 bases removed from V and 2 bases from J, the gap between germline ends came to 15 bases. The chain's CDR3 is CASSPGGTTQETQYF. DNA of the CDR3: TGTGCCAGCAGCCCAGGGGGGACTACACAAGAGACCCAGTACTTC.

This clonotype came up many times. At one end, the junction sequence differs from germline, possibly due to a read error. V usage is TRBV5-1 and J usage is TRBJ2-7, with TRBD1 matching 11 bases. CDR1 and CDR2 (germline): SGHRS, YFSETQ. The CDR3 is 14 residues long. In DNA form, the CDR3 reads TGTGCCAGCAGCTCGGGACAGGGGGCCTACGAGCAGTACTTC. This encodes CASSSGQGAYEQYF.

This clonotype was counted between two and nine times. The CDR3 ends on some other residue instead of the conserved phenylalanine or tryptophan, so this is likely a read error. V gene TRBV6-1 combines with J gene TRBJ1-3; D gene ambiguous. CDR3 length: 15 residues. Germline V gene lookup returns CDR1 MNHNS and CDR2 SASEGT. Trimming shortened V by 11 bases and J by 0 bases, and 17 bases separated the two germline ends. CDR3 amino acids: CAAGRSPYSGNTIYV. The DNA of the CDR3 is TGTGCCGCCGGTAGGTCGCCTTACTCTGGAAACACCATATATGTT.

The chain has TRBV6-1 and TRBJ2-7, with 8 bases fitting TRBD1. Germline trimming cut 7 bases from V and 2 bases from J; bases unmatched to any gene: 4. CDR3 length equals 13 residues. Germline CDR1 reads MNHNS; CDR2 reads SASEGT. The CDR3 loop reads CASNDRGTYEQYF. DNA for the CDR3: TGTGCCAGCAACGACAGGGGTACCTACGAGCAGTACTTC.

This clonotype was observed a few times. This sequence joins TRBV6-2 or TRBV6-3 and TRBJ1-2; D gene ambiguous. Per the germline V gene, CDR1 is MNHEY and CDR2 is SVGEGT. CDR3 size: 16 residues. The germline V and J ends were trimmed by 4 bases and 5 bases, with 20 bases remaining between them. The CDR3 sequence: CASSFASGRMKYGYTF. The CDR3 DNA is TGTGCCAGCAGTTTCGCTAGTGGCCGCATGAAGTATGGCTACACCTTC.

At least ten counts were recorded for this clonotype. The V call is TRBV6-1, the J call TRBJ2-1; 12 nucleotides align to TRBD2. CDR1 MNHNS and CDR2 SASEGT come from the germline V gene. CDR3 size: 14 residues. V lost 7 bases and J lost 3; bases outside the gene matches: 1. CDR3 nucleotide sequence: TGTGCCAGCAAGACTAGCGGGAGCTACAATGAGCAGTTCTTC. It specifies CASKTSGSYNEQFF.

This clonotype was counted a few times. V usage is TRBV27 and J usage is TRBJ2-3; D unresolved. The CDR3 spans 14 residues. With 6 bases removed from V and 6 bases from J, the gap between germline ends came to 16 bases. Germline loops: CDR1 MNHEY, CDR2 SMNVEV (reference sequence). The CDR3 reads CASRLGQASDTQYF. For the CDR3, the DNA is TGTGCCAGCAGACTCGGGCAGGCATCTGATACGCAGTATTTT.